The TCR beta chain under discussion was sequenced for a study of blood T cell repertoires in COVID-19. Whole-study context: T cells, B-cell-depleted T cells, or PBMCs supplied cDNA or gDNA.

Cohorts were determined from participant-reported clinical history. The CDR3 loop spans 15 amino acids. After removal of 0 bases from V and 10 bases from J, the junction contained 5 bases not matched to a gene. The germline V gene encodes CDR1 SGHTA and CDR2 FQGTGA. As processed by the authors: Estimation of nucleated cell counts was performed using reference gene primer amplification. Assay: immunoSEQ multiplex PCR; the TCRdb copy retains only in-frame clones and omits some. The V and J calls and clone size were taken over from that table, and D and trimming were inferred from the DNA. The profile shows 150,000 to 200,000 clones, roughly nine tenths of them singletons.

The sequence derives from a human donor with acute COVID-19. The donor label of this sample is uncertain. The sequenced sample consisted of PBMCs or T cells enriched from blood (not recorded which). The V gene is TRBV7-3, the J gene TRBJ2-1; 11 nucleotides line up with TRBD2. The CDR3 sequence is CASSLTPSGGNEQFF. CDR3 sequence (DNA): TGTGCCAGCAGCTTAACGCCTAGCGGGGGGAACGAGCAGTTCTTC.